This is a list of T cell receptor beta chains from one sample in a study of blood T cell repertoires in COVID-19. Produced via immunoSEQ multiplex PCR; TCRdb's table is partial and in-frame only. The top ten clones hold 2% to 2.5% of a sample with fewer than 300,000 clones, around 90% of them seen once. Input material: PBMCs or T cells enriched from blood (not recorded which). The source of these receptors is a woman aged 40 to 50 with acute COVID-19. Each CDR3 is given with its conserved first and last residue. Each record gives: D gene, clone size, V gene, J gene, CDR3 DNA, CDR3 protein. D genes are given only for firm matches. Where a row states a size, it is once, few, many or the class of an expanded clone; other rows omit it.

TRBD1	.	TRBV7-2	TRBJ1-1	TGTGCCAGCAGCCAGGGACAGCTGAACACTGAAGCTTTCTTT	CASSQGQLNTEAFF
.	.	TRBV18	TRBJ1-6	TGTGCCAGCTCACCACGCGGGGGCTCCTATAATTCACCCCTCCACTTT	CASSPRGGSYNSPLHF
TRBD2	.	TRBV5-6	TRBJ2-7	TGTGCCAGCAGCCGTTACCGGACTAGCGGCTCCTACGAGCAGTACTTC	CASSRYRTSGSYEQYF
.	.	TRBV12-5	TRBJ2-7	TGTGCTAGTGGTTCCCACTCCCCCGAGCAGTACTTC	CASGSHSPEQYF
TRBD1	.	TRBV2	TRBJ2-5	TGTGCCAGCAGGGGTTGGACAGGGGCAGGCGAGACCCAGTACTTC	CASRGWTGAGETQYF
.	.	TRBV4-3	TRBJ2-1	TGCGCCAGCAGCCAAGACGATAGCTCCTACAATGAGCAGTTCTTC	CASSQDDSSYNEQFF
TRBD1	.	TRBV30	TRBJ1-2	TGTGCCTGGAGCCCAGACAGGGGGCATCACTATGGCTACACCTTC	CAWSPDRGHHYGYTF
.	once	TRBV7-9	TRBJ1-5	TGTGCCAGCAGCTTTAGCGAAAATCAGCCCCAGCATTTT	CASSFSENQPQHF
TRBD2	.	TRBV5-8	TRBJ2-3	TGTGCCAGCAGCTTGGAGAGGACTAGCGGAACTGATACGCAGTATTTT	CASSLERTSGTDTQYF
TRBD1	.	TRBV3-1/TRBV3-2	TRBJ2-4	TGTGCCAGCAGCCCGAGGGTGGGGACAGGTATTGACATTCAGTACTTC	CASSPRVGTGIDIQYF
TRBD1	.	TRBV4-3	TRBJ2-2	TGCGCCAGCAGCCCTCGACAGGGAGCCGGGGAGCTGTTTTTT	CASSPRQGAGELFF
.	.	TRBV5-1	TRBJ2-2	TGCGCCAGCTCGTTAGCCTCAACCGGGGAGCTGTTTTTT	CASSLASTGELFF
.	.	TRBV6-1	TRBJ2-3	TGTGCCAGCAGTGAAGTCATGGGCAGGGTAAGGACAGATACGCAGTATTTT	CASSEVMGRVRTDTQYF
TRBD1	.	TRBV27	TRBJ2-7	TGTGCCAGCAGTCACAGACAGGGGGCTAGGTACGAGCAGTACTTC	CASSHRQGARYEQYF
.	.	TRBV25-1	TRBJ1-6	TGTGCCAGCAGCTCTTCAGCGAGCTCCTATAATTCACCCCTCCACTTT	CASSSSASSYNSPLHF
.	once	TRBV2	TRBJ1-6	TGTGCCAGCATCTTTCAGACAGCTAATTCACCCCTCCACTTT	CASIFQTANSPLHF
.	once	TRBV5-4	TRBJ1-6	TGTGCCAGCAGCCCGGGGGGGTCGGTGAAGGATTCACCCCTCCACTTT	CASSPGGSVKDSPLHF
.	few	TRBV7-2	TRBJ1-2	TGTGCCAGCAGCTCGACATCGATTGGCTACACCTTC	CASSSTSIGYTF
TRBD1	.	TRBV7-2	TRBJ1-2	TGTGCCAGCAGCTTAAAGGGACAGGGCTATGGCTACACCTTC	CASSLKGQGYGYTF
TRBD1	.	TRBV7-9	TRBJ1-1	TGTGCCAGCAGCCCTACCCGGACAGGCTATGAAGCTTTCTTT	CASSPTRTGYEAFF
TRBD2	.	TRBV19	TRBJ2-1	TGTGCCAGTAGTATTGCGGGGGGTTCCTACAATGAGCAGTTCTTC	CASSIAGGSYNEQFF
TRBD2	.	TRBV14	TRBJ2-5	TGTGCCAGCAGCCAAGATCGACGGACTAGCGGGGCTAAACAAGAGACCCAGTACTTC	CASSQDRRTSGAKQETQYF
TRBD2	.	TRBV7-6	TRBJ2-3	TGTGCCAGCAGCTTGGCGGGAGGCACAGATACGCAGTATTTT	CASSLAGGTDTQYF